The 5 T cell receptor beta chains listed next were all sequenced from one sample in a study of T cells in Graves' hyperthyroidism and ophthalmopathy. Authors of the study amplified TCR beta CDR3 regions from RNA transcripts. Researchers ran a first-round RT-PCR on the TCR CDR3 using the HTBI primer set. In TCRdb, the multiplex PCR reads were re-called with MiXCR into one record per CDR3 protein. Here the sample spans 560,000 or so distinct CDR3 sequences, roughly 46% being singletons. Sequencing input: peripheral blood or thyroid tissue (not recorded which). These receptors all come from a woman aged 18-35 years with Graves' hyperthyroidism.

Concerning this clonotype itself: Mismatch with germline at one junction end may stem from a read error. The chain has TRBV7-8 and TRBJ1-4; tentative D call: TRBD1 (5 bases). The germline V gene encodes CDR1 SGHVS and CDR2 FQNEAQ. This CDR3 has 12 residues. In DNA, the CDR3 is TGTGCCAGCAGCTTAGAGGGGCTAAAACTGCTTTTT. This sequence encodes CASSLEGLKLLF. Filled out from reference TRBV7-8 and TRBJ1-4, the complete variable domain reads GAGVSQSPRYKVAKRGQDVALRCDPISGHVSLFWYQQALGQGPEFLTYFQNEAQLDKSGLPSDRFFAERPEGSVSTLKIQRTQQEDSAVYLCASSLEGLKLLFGSGTQLSVL.

The J gene is TRBJ2-5, the V gene TRBV29-1; 12 nucleotides line up with TRBD1. CDR1 and CDR2 (germline): SQVTM, ANQGSEA. The V and J ends lost 5 bases and 4 bases, in that order; junction bases with no gene match: 8. This CDR3 has 15 residues. CDR3 nucleotides: TGCAGCGTTCTGCCGGGACAGGGGGCAGGAGAGACCCAGTACTTC. Protein sequence: CSVLPGQGAGETQYF.

This clonotype occurred a few times. The chain links TRBV12-3 or TRBV12-4 to TRBJ2-7; D perhaps matches TRBD2 (7 bases). Trimming stripped 5 bases from V and 3 bases from J, with 14 bases between. The CDR3 length is 14 residues. The CDR3 nucleotides are TGTGCCAGCAGTCTGGGGGGGCCAAACTACGAGCAGTACTTC. Encoded protein: CASSLGGPNYEQYF.

The DNA for the CDR3 is TGTGCCATCAGTGAGAATCGGGTTAGCACAGATACGCAGTATTTT. It specifies CAISENRVSTDTQYF. V gene TRBV10-3 combines with J gene TRBJ2-3; D is ambiguous. This CDR3 comprises 15 residues. Germline-derived CDR1 and CDR2 are ENHRY and SYGVKD. Trimming took 2 bases from V and 0 from J, leaving 9 bases between them.

The chain has TRBV20-1 and TRBJ1-5; 12 bases match TRBD1. The V and J ends lost 1 base and 7 bases, in that order; junction bases with no gene match: 5. The CDR3 has 15 residues. Germline V gives CDR1 DFQATT, CDR2 SNEGSKA (reference sequence). CDR3 in amino acids: CSARVGQGAQQPQHF. The CDR3, as DNA: TGCAGTGCTAGAGTGGGACAGGGGGCTCAGCAGCCCCAGCATTTT.